The subject of this entry is one T cell receptor (beta chain). The CDR3 is made up of 12 amino acids. Trimming removed 5 bases at V and 8 bases at J, with 10 bases between. Germline V gene sequence: CDR1 SGHTA, CDR2 FQGNSA. The source of the sample is a study of shared T cell receptors in the human thymus. Clones were read by immunoSEQ multiplex PCR, and TCRdb kept only the in-frame ones, dropping some. The data contain approximately 580,000 clones, 75% to 80% of them singletons. These same data were also listed under a study on human thymus T cells. According to that study: Resected material from corrective heart surgery provided the thymus tissue analysed. Related studies found that unrelated individuals share highly overlapping thymic repertoires.

The rearrangement links TRBV7-2 to TRBJ2-1; weak D call: TRBD1 (5 bases). The sequenced material came from thymocytes. The receptor comes from a boy under two years old with a congenital heart defect. CDR3 DNA sequence: TGTGCCAGCAGCACAAAAGGGGATGAGCAGTTCTTC. Its translation: CASSTKGDEQFF.